These T cell receptor beta chains were read from a single sample in a study of blood T cells in healthy people across ages. In TCRdb, the 5' RACE reads were re-called with MiXCR into one record per CDR3 protein. The sample carries 1.5 million to 1.9 million distinct CDR3 sequences, approximately 42% recorded once. The sequencing input was blood. The receptors were gathered from a woman between 18 and 29 years old in good health. Each CDR3 is given with its conserved first and last residue. A D gene is named only where the DNA matches it firmly. Size tells how often a clone was seen (once, few, many) or the class of an expanded clone, and some rows leave it out.

V: TRBV15
size: few
D: TRBD1
J: TRBJ1-2
CDR3: CATSVDRASYGYTF
DNA: TGTGCCACCAGCGTCGACAGGGCCTCCTATGGCTACACCTTC

V: TRBV11-2
size: .
D: TRBD1
J: TRBJ2-7
CDR3: CASSYPGDRATYNEQYF
DNA: TGTGCCAGCAGCTACCCGGGGGACAGGGCTACCTACAATGAGCAGTACTTC

V: TRBV6-6
size: few
D: TRBD2
J: TRBJ2-3
CDR3: CASSSAGRGATDTQYF
DNA: TGTGCCAGCAGTTCCGCGGGGCGGGGGGCGACAGATACGCAGTATTTT

V: TRBV6-6
size: .
D: .
J: TRBJ1-4
CDR3: CASSDDGPNEKLFF
DNA: TGTGCCAGCAGTGACGACGGACCTAATGAAAAACTGTTTTTT

V: TRBV12-3/TRBV12-4
size: .
D: .
J: TRBJ1-2
CDR3: CASSLSETHSYGYTF
DNA: TGTGCCAGCAGTTTATCCGAAACCCACTCATATGGCTACACCTTC

V: TRBV5-1
size: .
D: TRBD1
J: TRBJ2-3
CDR3: CASSLRQGATTQYF
DNA: TGCGCCAGCAGCTTGCGACAGGGGGCGACTACGCAGTATTTT

V: TRBV7-9
size: .
D: .
J: TRBJ2-1
CDR3: CASSSSLGKQFF
DNA: TGTGCCAGCAGCTCGTCACTAGGGAAGCAGTTCTTC

V: TRBV7-9
size: .
D: .
J: TRBJ1-5
CDR3: CASSPRDFLQPQHF
DNA: TGTGCCAGCAGCCCCCGGGACTTTTTACAGCCCCAGCATTTT

V: TRBV12-3/TRBV12-4
size: .
D: TRBD1
J: TRBJ2-7
CDR3: CASRGLRDRILSYEQYF
DNA: TGTGCCAGCAGGGGACTCCGGGACAGGATCCTATCCTACGAGCAGTACTTC

V: TRBV4-2
size: few
D: TRBD2
J: TRBJ2-3
CDR3: CASSQGGGASGVDTQYF
DNA: TGTGCCAGCAGCCAAGGGGGGGGAGCTAGCGGGGTCGATACGCAGTATTTT

V: TRBV28
size: .
D: TRBD1
J: TRBJ1-2
CDR3: CASSYPLGQTSNYGYTF
DNA: TGTGCCAGCAGTTACCCCCTGGGACAGACGTCTAACTATGGCTACACCTTC

V: TRBV12-3/TRBV12-4
size: .
D: TRBD1
J: TRBJ2-7
CDR3: CASSFYSGTGGSEQYF
DNA: TGTGCCAGCAGTTTCTACTCCGGGACAGGGGGCAGCGAGCAGTACTTC

V: TRBV15
size: .
D: .
J: TRBJ1-4
CDR3: CATSRSRTLTNEKLFF
DNA: TGTGCCACCAGCAGATCACGGACACTCACTAATGAAAAACTGTTTTTT

V: TRBV3-1
size: .
D: .
J: TRBJ2-1
CDR3: CARTAQPPYNEQFF
DNA: TGTGCCAGGACGGCCCAACCACCCTACAATGAGCAGTTCTTC

V: TRBV29-1
size: few
D: .
J: TRBJ1-5
CDR3: CSVMFTVNQPQHF
DNA: TGCAGCGTTATGTTCACAGTCAATCAGCCCCAGCATTTT

V: TRBV6-5
size: .
D: TRBD2
J: TRBJ2-1
CDR3: CASRTGLAGAGEQFF
DNA: TGTGCCAGCAGAACCGGACTAGCGGGAGCAGGAGAGCAGTTCTTC

V: TRBV12-3/TRBV12-4
size: many
D: .
J: TRBJ1-2
CDR3: CASSFPPTDYGYTF
DNA: TGTGCCAGCAGTTTCCCCCCCACCGACTATGGCTACACCTTC

V: TRBV9
size: .
D: TRBD2
J: TRBJ2-1
CDR3: CASSEGSGRASGYNEQFF
DNA: TGTGCCAGCAGCGAAGGGAGCGGGAGGGCCTCGGGGTACAATGAGCAGTTCTTC